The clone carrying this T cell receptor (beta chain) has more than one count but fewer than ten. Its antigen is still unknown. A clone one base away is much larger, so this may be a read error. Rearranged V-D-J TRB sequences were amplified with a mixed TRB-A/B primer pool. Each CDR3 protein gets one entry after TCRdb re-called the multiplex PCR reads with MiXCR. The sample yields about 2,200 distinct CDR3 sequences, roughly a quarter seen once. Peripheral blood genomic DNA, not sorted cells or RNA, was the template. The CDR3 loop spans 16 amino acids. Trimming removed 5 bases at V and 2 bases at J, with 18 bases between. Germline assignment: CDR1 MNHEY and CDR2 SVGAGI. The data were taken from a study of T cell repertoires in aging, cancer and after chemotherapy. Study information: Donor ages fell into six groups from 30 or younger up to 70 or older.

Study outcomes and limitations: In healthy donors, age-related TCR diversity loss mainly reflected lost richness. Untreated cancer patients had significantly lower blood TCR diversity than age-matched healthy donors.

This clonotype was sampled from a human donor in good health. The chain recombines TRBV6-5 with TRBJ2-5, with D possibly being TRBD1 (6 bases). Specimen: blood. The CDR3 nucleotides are TGTGCCAGCAGTCGACAGGTACAGCTTACACAAGAGACCCAGTACTTC. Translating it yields CASSRQVQLTQETQYF.